This T cell receptor beta chain came from a study of blood T cell repertoires in COVID-19. The table lists this clone with a few counts. Measured with immunoSEQ multiplex PCR; TCRdb has only the in-frame clones, and not every one. The data contain around 230,000 clones, just under 85% of them singletons. The V gene lost 6 bases and the J gene lost 2 bases, with 14 bases spanning the gap. The CDR3 consists of 15 residues. Germline CDR1 and CDR2: MDHEN and SYDVKM. The chain has TRBV28 and TRBJ1-3, with D possibly matching TRBD1 (6 bases). The sequenced sample consisted of PBMCs or T cells enriched from blood (not recorded which). The sequence derives from a man in his forties who had recovered from COVID-19. CDR3 amino acids: CASSYTGLPGNTIYF. CDR3 sequence (DNA): TGTGCCAGCAGCTACACAGGGTTACCTGGAAACACCATATATTTT.